This T cell receptor beta chain originates from a study of shared clonotypes between healthy human individuals. In the original workflow: Sequence data from immunoSEQ were junction-only and lacked quality scores; consequently, filtering differed. Method: immunoSEQ multiplex PCR; TCRdb's copy keeps in-frame clones and lacks some. That table gives V, J and clone size, and the DNA gave D and trimming. Of some 450,000 clones in the sample, roughly 80% are singletons; the top ten hold 9.5% to 15%. This clone has a single count. The donor population consisted of healthy HIV-negative adults with no recent acute infections or vaccinations. Unsorted samples drew genomic DNA from approximately 90 million PBMCs. Sequencing was done on a sample of PBMCs. The receptor was isolated from a woman in her thirties or forties in good health. Some clones in this sample may be carry-over from other donors' samples.

CDR3 coding DNA: TGTGCCAGCAGCCGGCTAGACCTGGGGGGTGAGACCCAGTACTTC. It yields the protein CASSRLDLGGETQYF. The chain employs TRBV14 and TRBJ2-5; possible D gene TRBD2, 6 bases. V was pared by 4 bases and J by 5 bases, with 17 bases between. The CDR3 extends over 15 amino acids. The germline V gene has CDR1 SGHDN and CDR2 FVKESK.